The clone carrying this T cell receptor (beta chain) came up many times. The antigen remains unidentified. With 2 bases removed from V and 1 base from J, the gap between germline ends came to 6 bases. CDR1 and CDR2 from the germline V gene are ENHRY and SYGVKD. The CDR3 sequence is 15 residues long. The record originates from a study of T cell repertoires in cytomegalovirus infection. Study summary: Evidence of both CMV infection and a matching HLA type came from public TCR beta signatures. Study findings and constraints: The study identified carriers of CMV plus the relevant HLA from cumulative public TCR beta family frequency. The study found HLA-C-restricted CMV-specific TCR beta clonotypes dominating the ex vivo response.

Using its own MiXCR run on the reads, TCRdb lists one record per CDR3 protein. The sample comprises approximately 190,000 distinct CDR3 sequences, roughly 9% of which are singletons, and approximately 4.2% rests with the top ten. J is TRBJ2-6 and V is TRBV10-3; no clear D gene. The material sequenced was PBMCs. This clonotype was obtained from a human donor in good health (CMV status not recorded). Some clones in this sample may be carry-over from other donors' samples. The chain's CDR3 is CAISELPSGANVLTF. In DNA form, the CDR3 reads TGTGCCATCAGTGAGCTCCCATCTGGGGCCAACGTCCTGACTTTC.